Listed below are T cell receptor beta chains from one sample, sequenced in a study of blood T cells in healthy people across ages. TCRdb redid the calling of the 5' RACE reads with MiXCR, one entry per CDR3 protein. Of about 1.5 million distinct CDR3 sequences listed, 42% are singletons. Sequenced sample: blood. All receptors come from a woman aged 18-35 years in good health. The CDR3 runs from the conserved cysteine through the conserved F or W. Each record gives: J gene, clone size, D gene, V gene, CDR3 length, CDR3 protein, CDR3 DNA. The D gene is left open where the match is weak. Clone size is stated in some rows and not others, as once, few, many or a class when expanded.

>TRBJ1-2|few|TRBD1|TRBV12-3/TRBV12-4|13
CASSQGASYGYTF
TGTGCCAGCAGTCAGGGGGCATCCTATGGCTACACCTTC
>TRBJ2-7|many|TRBD2|TRBV4-1|14
CASTPSGGTYEQYF
TGCGCCAGCACGCCTAGCGGGGGGACCTACGAGCAGTACTTC
>TRBJ2-1|-|TRBD2|TRBV11-1|17
CASSHHRAGGADNEQFF
TGTGCCAGCAGTCACCACCGTGCGGGGGGGGCGGACAATGAGCAGTTCTTC
>TRBJ2-1|-|TRBD2|TRBV20-1|15
CSARLAGGRGNEQFF
TGCAGTGCTAGGTTAGCGGGGGGCCGGGGCAATGAGCAGTTCTTC
>TRBJ2-1|-|TRBD1|TRBV20-1|10
CSAWGQGQFF
TGCAGTGCTTGGGGACAGGGGCAGTTCTTC
>TRBJ2-7|-|-|TRBV18|15
CASSPIEAGVQEQYF
TGTGCCAGCTCACCTATTGAAGCCGGGGTACAAGAGCAGTACTTC
>TRBJ2-7|-|-|TRBV4-1|14
CASSPMNEVYEQYF
TGCGCCAGCAGCCCGATGAATGAGGTTTACGAGCAGTACTTC
>TRBJ2-5|-|TRBD1|TRBV20-1|16
CSARDRDRGPFETQYF
TGCAGTGCGCGAGACCGGGACAGGGGACCTTTTGAGACCCAGTACTTC
>TRBJ1-2|-|-|TRBV4-1|14
CASRLWGAQGGYTF
TGCGCCAGCAGATTATGGGGGGCGCAGGGTGGCTACACCTTC
>TRBJ2-1|-|TRBD2|TRBV20-1|17
CSARGSGRDLVGNEQFF
TGCAGTGCTAGAGGAAGCGGGAGGGACCTCGTCGGCAATGAGCAGTTCTTC
>TRBJ1-2|-|-|TRBV3-1|15
CASSQDNESSYGYTF
TGTGCCAGCAGCCAAGATAATGAATCTTCCTATGGCTACACCTTC
>TRBJ2-7|-|-|TRBV5-5|14
CASSLGVQNYEQYF
TGTGCCAGCAGCTTGGGGGTTCAGAACTACGAGCAGTACTTC
>TRBJ1-2|few|-|TRBV12-5|12
CASGLATGGYTF
TGTGCTAGTGGTTTGGCAACAGGGGGCTACACCTTC
>TRBJ2-7|-|-|TRBV12-3/TRBV12-4|16
CASSLVAGAPTYEQYF
TGTGCCAGCAGTTTAGTGGCGGGGGCCCCTACCTACGAGCAGTACTTC
>TRBJ2-5|-|-|TRBV10-3|13
CAISESGGKTQYF
TGTGCCATCAGTGAGTCGGGGGGAAAGACCCAGTACTTC
>TRBJ1-2|-|-|TRBV5-4|15
CASSLAGAVSAGYTF
TGTGCCAGCAGCTTGGCGGGAGCAGTTTCGGCTGGCTACACCTTC
>TRBJ1-2|few|TRBD1|TRBV29-1|14
CSGFDRGLNYGYTF
TGCAGCGGGTTCGACAGGGGGCTCAACTATGGCTACACCTTC
>TRBJ2-3|-|TRBD2|TRBV20-1|14
CSAISGASTDTQYF
TGCAGTGCCATCAGCGGGGCGAGCACAGATACGCAGTATTTT
>TRBJ2-1|-|-|TRBV6-6|13
CASRGGAGYEQFF
TGTGCCAGCAGAGGGGGGGCGGGGTATGAGCAGTTCTTC
>TRBJ1-2|-|-|TRBV6-4|15
CASSDTGTPNYGYTF
TGTGCCAGCAGTGACACCGGGACACCCAACTATGGCTACACCTTC
>TRBJ2-1|-|-|TRBV3-1|17
CASSQEALLSSYNEQFF
TGTGCCAGCAGCCAAGAAGCGCTCTTAAGCTCCTATAATGAGCAGTTCTTC
>TRBJ2-5|few|-|TRBV3-1|12
CASSQDPQQQYF
TGTGCCAGCAGCCAAGATCCCCAGCAGCAGTACTTC
>TRBJ1-2|-|TRBD1|TRBV24-1|16
CATSDKYRQGVNGYTF
TGTGCCACCAGTGATAAATACAGACAGGGGGTGAATGGCTACACCTTC
>TRBJ1-3|-|-|TRBV28|15
CASSPHPISGNTIYF
TGTGCCAGCAGTCCACACCCAATCTCTGGAAACACCATATATTTT
>TRBJ2-2|-|TRBD1|TRBV10-3|14
CAISGTGGPGELFF
TGTGCCATCAGTGGGACAGGGGGCCCGGGGGAGCTGTTTTTT
>TRBJ2-5|-|-|TRBV6-1|14
CASRVRRTSETQYF
TGTGCCAGCAGGGTAAGACGTACCTCGGAGACCCAGTACTTC
>TRBJ2-4|-|TRBD2|TRBV11-2|15
CAGSPPGLAENIQYF
TGTGCCGGCAGTCCTCCGGGACTAGCGGAAAACATTCAGTACTTC
>TRBJ2-1|-|-|TRBV4-1|15
CVSSYGPGAYNEQFF
TGCGTCAGCAGCTACGGGCCCGGCGCCTACAATGAGCAGTTCTTC
>TRBJ1-6|once|-|TRBV5-6|15
CASSLPGSRLVPLHF
TGTGCCAGCAGCTTGCCCGGGTCAAGGTTGGTCCCCCTCCACTTT
>TRBJ2-3|-|TRBD1|TRBV10-3|22
CAISESIEGQGIFQEGTDTQYF
TGTGCCATCAGTGAGTCGATAGAAGGACAGGGGATATTCCAGGAAGGCACAGATACGCAGTATTTT
>TRBJ1-1|-|-|TRBV6-6|12
CASSDNRAEAFF
TGTGCCAGCAGTGACAACAGGGCTGAAGCTTTCTTT
>TRBJ2-1|few|-|TRBV18|12
CASSPQLNEQFF
TGTGCCAGCTCACCACAACTCAATGAGCAGTTCTTC
>TRBJ2-1|few|-|TRBV2|16
CASSEEGGSSYNEQFF
TGTGCCAGCAGTGAAGAGGGGGGGAGCTCCTACAATGAGCAGTTCTTC
>TRBJ2-3|-|-|TRBV10-3|11
CVTHTGDTQYF
TGTGTCACCCATACCGGGGATACGCAGTATTTT
>TRBJ1-2|few|TRBD1|TRBV15|15
CATSVQDRARGGYTF
TGTGCCACCAGCGTACAGGACAGGGCAAGGGGGGGCTACACCTTC
>TRBJ1-2|-|-|TRBV20-1|11
CSAPVGSRYTF
TGCAGTGCTCCGGTGGGGAGTCGCTACACCTTC
>TRBJ2-5|-|-|TRBV10-1|14
CASSETGPTVRQYF
TGCGCCAGCAGTGAGACAGGGCCCACCGTGAGGCAGTACTTC
>TRBJ2-1|-|-|TRBV7-3|12
CASSSRAGSLFF
TGTGCCAGCAGCTCCCGGGCGGGGAGTCTGTTCTTC
>TRBJ2-2|-|TRBD2|TRBV6-1|17
CASSEHPAGGNTGELFF
TGTGCCAGCAGTGAACACCCAGCGGGAGGGAACACCGGGGAGCTGTTTTTT
>TRBJ1-2|few|-|TRBV12-3/TRBV12-4|15
CASSLAPQEADGYTF
TGTGCCAGCAGTTTAGCTCCACAGGAGGCGGATGGCTACACCTTC
>TRBJ2-3|few|-|TRBV10-3|13
CATARTETDTQYF
TGTGCCACCGCCCGGACGGAAACAGATACGCAGTATTTT
>TRBJ2-4|-|-|TRBV29-1|17
CSVEEGSQPLTKNIRYF
TGCAGCGTTGAAGAAGGGTCGCAGCCGCTGACCAAAAACATTCGGTACTTC
>TRBJ2-7|-|TRBD1|TRBV3-1|16
CASSQAGQGALSEQYF
TGTGCCAGCAGCCAGGCCGGACAGGGGGCTTTGAGCGAGCAGTACTTC
>TRBJ2-1|-|-|TRBV10-3|13
CAISGAARNEQFF
TGTGCCATCAGCGGGGCCGCCCGCAATGAGCAGTTCTTC
>TRBJ2-1|many|TRBD2|TRBV10-3|17
CAIGNPSTSGKADEQFF
TGTGCCATCGGAAACCCCTCCACTAGCGGGAAGGCGGATGAGCAGTTCTTC
>TRBJ2-7|-|TRBD1|TRBV4-1|14
CASSGQESSYEQYF
TGCGCCAGCAGCGGACAGGAGAGCTCCTACGAGCAGTACTTC
>TRBJ2-1|-|TRBD2|TRBV7-9|15
CASSLLLAGLGGQFF
TGTGCCAGCAGCTTGTTGCTAGCGGGTCTTGGGGGGCAGTTCTTC
>TRBJ1-5|-|-|TRBV2|15
CASSEDYQGSQPQHF
TGTGCCAGCAGTGAAGACTACCAGGGTAGTCAGCCCCAGCATTTT
>TRBJ2-7|-|TRBD2|TRBV6-5|14
CASSGAGGVYEQYF
TGTGCCAGCAGTGGGGCGGGGGGAGTTTACGAGCAGTACTTC
>TRBJ2-7|-|TRBD1|TRBV18|17
CASSPRGRTESSYEQYF
TGTGCCAGCTCACCAAGGGGGCGGACGGAAAGCTCCTACGAGCAGTACTTC
>TRBJ2-1|-|-|TRBV7-9|16
CASSPLGGVSYNEQFF
TGTGCCAGCAGCCCTTTAGGTGGGGTGTCCTACAATGAGCAGTTCTTC
>TRBJ2-7|few|-|TRBV12-3/TRBV12-4|14
CASSLGAGRYEQYF
TGTGCCAGCAGCTTGGGGGCCGGCAGATACGAGCAGTACTTC
>TRBJ2-1|-|TRBD2|TRBV25-1|13
CATNPGGPGEQFF
TGTGCCACCAACCCGGGGGGGCCGGGTGAGCAGTTCTTC
>TRBJ1-6|-|-|TRBV6-5|16
CASSLNRNSYNSPLHF
TGTGCCAGCAGTTTGAACCGAAACTCCTATAATTCACCCCTCCACTTT
>TRBJ2-7|few|-|TRBV15|14
CATSTRTTNYEQYF
TGTGCCACCAGCACCCGGACTACGAACTACGAGCAGTACTTC
>TRBJ2-1|few|TRBD2|TRBV20-1|16
CSARDRRLADYNEQFF
TGCAGTGCTAGAGATCGTAGGCTAGCGGACTACAATGAGCAGTTCTTC
>TRBJ2-1|few|TRBD2|TRBV5-1|14
CASSTSGRNNEQFF
TGCGCCAGCAGTACTAGCGGGAGAAACAATGAGCAGTTCTTC